Listed below are T cell receptor beta chains from one sample, sequenced in a study of shared clonotypes between healthy human individuals. The repertoire was sequenced with immunoSEQ multiplex PCR; TCRdb's copy has only in-frame clones and lacks some. Of 1 million to 1.3 million clones listed, 75% to 85% are singletons. Sequences were obtained from memory CD4+ T cells from PBMCs. The receptor source for this set is a man in his late teens or twenties in good health. Some clones in this sample may be carry-over from other donors' samples. CDR3s include the opening cysteine and the closing phenylalanine or tryptophan.

j_gene	v_gene	len	CDR3aa
TRBJ2-2	TRBV6-5	13	CASARGIGGELFF
TRBJ1-3	TRBV6-1	15	CASGGQPEAGNTIYF
TRBJ1-1	TRBV30	12	CAWSRTGDEAFF
TRBJ1-4	TRBV10-1	13	CASTSAPGEKLFF
TRBJ2-1	TRBV13	15	CASSLGSGTFREQFF
TRBJ2-7	TRBV2	14	CASSPGITSYEQYF
TRBJ1-3	TRBV6-5	14	CASRRGTAGNTIYF
TRBJ1-4	TRBV29-1	13	CSVARASNEKLFF
TRBJ1-5	TRBV2	15	CASSELGNSNQPQHF
TRBJ2-5	TRBV28	16	CASSTRKGHLQETQYF
TRBJ2-2	TRBV21-1	14	CASSKVGQTGELFF
TRBJ2-3	TRBV28	14	CASDGGGGTDTQYF
TRBJ1-4	TRBV6-7	16	CASSYLAEREGEKLFF
TRBJ2-1	TRBV5-1	18	CASSLVLFAGQINNEQFF
TRBJ1-1	TRBV4-1	14	CASSQGRIYTEAFF
TRBJ1-5	TRBV6-1	14	CASRAEGRNQPQHF
TRBJ2-2	TRBV5-1	15	CASSDTHSGTGELFF
TRBJ2-3	TRBV6-1	15	CASSEGVLAADTQYF
TRBJ1-2	TRBV6-6	15	CACQKGQGVDYGYTF
TRBJ1-2	TRBV28	14	CASSRLTGGYGYTF
TRBJ2-2	TRBV6-1	14	CASRGQPHTGELFF
TRBJ2-5	TRBV7-6	12	CASSFMGETQYF
TRBJ2-7	TRBV18	13	CASSLSDPYEQYF
TRBJ1-3	TRBV5-1	14	CASSLGQGSDTIYF
TRBJ2-3	TRBV5-1	14	CASSSWDITDTQYF
TRBJ2-5	TRBV9	15	CASSGTLDSQETQYF
TRBJ1-2	TRBV11-2	14	CASSLAENYYGYTF
TRBJ2-7	TRBV6-1	14	CASRMEDGLYEQYF
TRBJ2-5	TRBV7-8	14	CASSWEVRGETQYF
TRBJ1-1	TRBV6-1	13	CASSGLLNTEAFF
TRBJ2-1	TRBV6-5	12	CASSLWGGEQFF
TRBJ2-5	TRBV7-6	20	CASSLAGLGTGGTRGETQYF
TRBJ1-5	TRBV30	14	CAWSMGQLNQPQHF
TRBJ2-7	TRBV28	14	CASTRVTAPYEQYF
TRBJ2-1	TRBV6-5	15	CASSFRQGGHNEQFF
-	TRBV5-4	14	CASSRASLSSEQYF
TRBJ1-5	TRBV11-2	15	CASSLTSISNQPQHF
TRBJ1-1	TRBV30	12	CAWSPANTEAFF
TRBJ2-2	TRBV15	14	CATRWDLNTGELFF
TRBJ2-2	TRBV4-1	15	CASSPTSGSTGELFF
TRBJ2-7	TRBV15	15	CATSRDLGLTYEQYF
TRBJ1-5	TRBV28	12	CASSSSLQPQHF
TRBJ2-3	TRBV6-1	13	CASSERGGDTQYF
TRBJ2-7	TRBV6-6	14	CASRTGTGREEQYF
TRBJ2-7	TRBV30	11	CAWSVSCEQYF
TRBJ2-3	TRBV9	16	CASSPWTGPSTDTQYF
TRBJ1-2	TRBV7-9	18	CASSPFSLEDRSNYGYTF
TRBJ2-7	TRBV28	14	CASSLGGGSYEQYF